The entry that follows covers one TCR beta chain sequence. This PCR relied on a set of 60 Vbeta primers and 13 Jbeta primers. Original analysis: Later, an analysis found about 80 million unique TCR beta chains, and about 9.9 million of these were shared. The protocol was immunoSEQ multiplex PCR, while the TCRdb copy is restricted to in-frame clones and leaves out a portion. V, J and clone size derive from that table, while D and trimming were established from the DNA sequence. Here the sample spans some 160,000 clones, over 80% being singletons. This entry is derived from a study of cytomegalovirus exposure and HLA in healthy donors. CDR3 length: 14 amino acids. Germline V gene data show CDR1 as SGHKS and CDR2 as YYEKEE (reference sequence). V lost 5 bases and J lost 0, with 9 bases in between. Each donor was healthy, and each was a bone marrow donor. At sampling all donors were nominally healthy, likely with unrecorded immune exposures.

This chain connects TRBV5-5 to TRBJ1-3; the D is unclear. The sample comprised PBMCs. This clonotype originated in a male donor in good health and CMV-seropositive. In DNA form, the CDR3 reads TGTGCCAGCAGTTACTCGAGCTCTGGAAACACCATATATTTT. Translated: CASSYSSSGNTIYF.